This T cell receptor beta chain emerged from a study of PD-1 blockade in mismatch repair-deficient tumors. Sequencing was performed with immunoSEQ multiplex PCR; in TCRdb, only in-frame clones are kept and a portion is missing. The repertoire holds under 20,000 clones, with approximately 83% as singletons. Per germline, CDR1 MGHDK and CDR2 SYGVNS. CDR3 length: 17 amino acids. Trimming left V 6 bases short and J 1 base short, with 20 bases between. The origin of this receptor is an adult with mismatch repair-deficient cancer. The chain employs TRBV25-1 and TRBJ2-3; tentative D call: TRBD2 (6 bases). The input for sequencing was PBMCs, taken 4 weeks after starting pembrolizumab. CDR3 DNA sequence: TGTGCCAGCAGACAAGGCGGGACTTGGTCCCGCACAGATACGCAGTATTTT. This codes for CASRQGGTWSRTDTQYF.